This TCR beta chain is drawn from a study of blood T cell repertoires in COVID-19. Overall study: COVID-19 samples, acute and convalescent, were from the United States, Italy and Spain.

Study processing details: Quantification of nucleated cells was approximated via reference gene primer amplification. Data came from immunoSEQ multiplex PCR; TCRdb stores just in-frame clones and leaves some out. D and trimming come from the DNA, and the V and J calls and clone size come from that table. The sample has a few hundred thousand clones, roughly 89% seen once. Germline CDR1 is DFQATT and CDR2 is SNEGSKA (reference sequence). V gave up 3 bases and J gave up 0 bases, with 11 bases separating them. The CDR3 consists of 15 residues. The V gene is TRBV20-1, the J gene TRBJ1-4, with unresolved D. The origin of this receptor is a woman aged 40 to 55 who had recovered from COVID-19. The sequencing input was peripheral blood. This CDR3 reads CSASYFGATNEKLFF. The CDR3 DNA follows: TGCAGTGCTAGTTATTTCGGGGCAACTAATGAAAAACTGTTTTTT.